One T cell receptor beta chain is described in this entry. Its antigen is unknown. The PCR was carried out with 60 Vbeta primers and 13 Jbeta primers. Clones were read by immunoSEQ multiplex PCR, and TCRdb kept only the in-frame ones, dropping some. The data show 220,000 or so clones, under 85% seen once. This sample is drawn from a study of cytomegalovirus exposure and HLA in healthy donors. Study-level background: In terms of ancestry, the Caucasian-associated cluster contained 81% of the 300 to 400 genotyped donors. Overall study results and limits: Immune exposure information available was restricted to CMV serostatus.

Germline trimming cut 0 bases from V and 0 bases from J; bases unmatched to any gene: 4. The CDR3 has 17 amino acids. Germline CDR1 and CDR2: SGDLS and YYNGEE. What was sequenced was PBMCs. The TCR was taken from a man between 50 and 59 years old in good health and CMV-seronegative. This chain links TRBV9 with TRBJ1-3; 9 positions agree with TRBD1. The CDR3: CASSVGTGAGSGNTIYF. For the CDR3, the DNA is TGTGCCAGCAGCGTAGGGACAGGGGCCGGCTCTGGAAACACCATATATTTT.